This T cell receptor (beta chain) was obtained from a study of shared clonotypes between healthy human individuals. Broader study findings: It was observed that 5% to 6.5% of naive CD4 clonotypes were shared across several donors.

Using immunoSEQ multiplex PCR, the repertoire was profiled, and TCRdb retains in-frame clones only, with some absent. This sample has around 2.5 million clones, with more than 85% found just once. With regard to this clone: Its antigen is unidentified.

The CDR3 consists of 14 residues. The V and J ends lost 3 bases and 7 bases respectively, with 15 bases between them. Germline V lookup: CDR1 SNHLY, CDR2 FYNNEI. The specimen sequenced was naive CD4+ T cells from PBMCs. The subset: CD45RA+ positively selected. The chain is built from TRBV2 and TRBJ1-2; TRBD1 might be the D (5 bases). The source is a man younger than 35 in good health. Some clones in this sample may be carry-over from other donors' samples. Here the CDR3 reads CASSDNRGQTGYTF. The CDR3 DNA follows: TGTGCCAGCAGTGATAATCGCGGACAAACTGGCTACACCTTC.